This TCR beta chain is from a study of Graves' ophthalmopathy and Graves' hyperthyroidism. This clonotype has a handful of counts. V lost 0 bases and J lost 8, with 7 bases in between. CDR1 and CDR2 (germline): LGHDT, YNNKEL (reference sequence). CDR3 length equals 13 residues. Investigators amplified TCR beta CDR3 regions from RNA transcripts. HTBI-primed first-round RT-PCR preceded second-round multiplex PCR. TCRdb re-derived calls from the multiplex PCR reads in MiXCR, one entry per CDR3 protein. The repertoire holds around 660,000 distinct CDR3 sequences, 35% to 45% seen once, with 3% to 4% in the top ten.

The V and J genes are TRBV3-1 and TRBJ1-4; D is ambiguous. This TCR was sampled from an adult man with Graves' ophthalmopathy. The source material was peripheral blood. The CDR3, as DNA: TGTGCCAGCAGCCAAGATTCGAGAGAAAAACTGTTTTTT. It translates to CASSQDSREKLFF. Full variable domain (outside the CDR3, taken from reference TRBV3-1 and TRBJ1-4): DTAVSQTPKYLVTQMGNDKSIKCEQNLGHDTMYWYKQDSKKFLKIMFSYNNKELIINETVPNRFSPKSPDKAHLNLHINSLELGDSAVYFCASSQDSREKLFFGSGTQLSVL.